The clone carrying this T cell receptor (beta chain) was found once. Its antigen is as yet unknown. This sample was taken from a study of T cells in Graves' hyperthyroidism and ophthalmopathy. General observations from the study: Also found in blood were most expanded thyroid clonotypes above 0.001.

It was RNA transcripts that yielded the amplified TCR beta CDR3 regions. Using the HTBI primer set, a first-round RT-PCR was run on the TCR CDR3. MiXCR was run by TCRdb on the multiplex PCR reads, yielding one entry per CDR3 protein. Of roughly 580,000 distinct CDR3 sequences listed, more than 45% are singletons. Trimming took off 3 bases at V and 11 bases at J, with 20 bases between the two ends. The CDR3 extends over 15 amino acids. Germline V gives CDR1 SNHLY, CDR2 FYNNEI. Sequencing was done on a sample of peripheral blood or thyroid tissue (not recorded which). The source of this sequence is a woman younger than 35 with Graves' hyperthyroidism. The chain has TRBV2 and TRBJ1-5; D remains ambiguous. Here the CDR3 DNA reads TGTGCCAGCAGTGATGAACTAGCGGGCCAAGAGACCCAGCATTTT. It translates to CASSDELAGQETQHF.